This entry lists 29 T cell receptor beta chains sequenced from one sample in a study of cytomegalovirus exposure and HLA in healthy donors. Vbeta (60) and Jbeta (13) primers were used in the PCR. Sequenced by immunoSEQ multiplex PCR; TCRdb stores in-frame clones only, minus some. This sample carries under 200,000 clones, roughly 76% of them seen once, and the ten largest clones take more than 1.5%. Sequencing was performed on PBMCs. Receptors were obtained from a human donor in good health.

As DNA, the CDR3 is TGTGCCAGCAGCTTCACTAGCGGGGAGTCCTACGAGCAGTACTTC. Translated, it gives CASSFTSGESYEQYF. The chain carries TRBV13 and TRBJ2-7, with 10 nucleotides matching TRBD2. This CDR3 has 15 amino acids. V gave up 3 bases and J gave up 1 base; unmatched junction bases: 3. Germline V gene data show CDR1 as PRHDT and CDR2 as FYEKMQ (reference sequence).

This clone was seen a single time. V is TRBV4-3 and J is TRBJ2-3, with TRBD2 matching 11 bases. The CDR3 is made up of 18 amino acids. Germline CDR1 reads LGHNA; CDR2 reads YSLEER. With V trimmed by 0 bases and J by 6 bases, 11 bases remained unmatched. The CDR3 region is CASSQEDELAGVADTQYF. The CDR3 bases are TGCGCCAGCAGCCAAGAAGATGAACTAGCGGGGGTTGCCGATACGCAGTATTTT.

The chain is built from TRBV20-1 and TRBJ1-1; D gene unclear. V was pared by 6 bases and J by 2 bases, with 7 bases between. The CDR3 has 11 amino acids. Looked up from germline, CDR1 is DFQATT and CDR2 is SNEGSKA (reference sequence). The CDR3 nucleotides read TGCAGTGCCCTCTACAACACTGAAGCTTTCTTT. Translating gives CSALYNTEAFF.

V usage is TRBV4-1 and J usage is TRBJ2-3, with 7 bases aligning to TRBD2. Germline CDR1 MGHRA, CDR2 YSYEKL. The CDR3 sequence is 17 residues long. J was trimmed by 1 base and V by 1 base; bases with no gene match: 8. The CDR3 loop is CASSQGLLALRTDTQYF. The CDR3 nucleotides are TGCGCCAGCAGCCAAGGTCTACTAGCGCTTCGCACAGATACGCAGTATTTT.

The chain uses TRBV29-1 and TRBJ2-5; 7 positions match TRBD1. CDR1 and CDR2 from the germline V gene are SQVTM and ANQGSEA. After removal of 4 bases from V and 2 bases from J, the junction contained 4 bases not matched to a gene. This CDR3 is 13 amino acids long. The CDR3 loop is CSVVRGPQETQYF. Here the CDR3 DNA reads TGCAGCGTTGTGAGGGGGCCACAAGAGACCCAGTACTTC.

V gene TRBV11-3 combines with J gene TRBJ1-1; possibly TRBD1 for D (6 bases). Germline lookup yields CDR1 SGHNT and CDR2 YENEEA. CDR3 size: 15 residues. Trimming cost V 5 bases and J 10 bases, with 23 bases left between them. The CDR3 protein is CASSPSSQGRTGAFF. CDR3 in DNA: TGTGCCAGCAGCCCAAGTTCTCAGGGGAGAACAGGAGCTTTCTTT.

V usage is TRBV29-1 and J usage is TRBJ2-7; no clear D. Germline V gives CDR1 SQVTM, CDR2 ANQGSEA. The CDR3 covers 10 residues. V lost 5 bases and J lost 3, with 5 bases in between. In DNA form, the CDR3 reads TGCAGCGTTATAGTCTACGAGCAGTACTTC. Its protein product is CSVIVYEQYF.

This chain links TRBV5-1 with TRBJ2-7; 8 bases align to TRBD1. With 10 bases clipped from V and 6 bases from J, the junction kept 18 bases outside the gene matches. From germline, CDR1 is SGHRS and CDR2 YFSETQ. The CDR3 length is 15 residues. In DNA, the CDR3 is TGCGCCCGCCGACCGAGGACAGGGCCAAACTGCGAGCAGTACTTC. Its translation is CARRPRTGPNCEQYF.

This clone was recorded only once. V is TRBV6-1 and J is TRBJ2-2, with 9 bases aligning to TRBD2. CDR3 length: 15 amino acids. Losses at the gene ends were 2 bases for V and 6 bases for J; bases not matched to a gene: 4. Looked up from germline, CDR1 is MNHNS and CDR2 is SASEGT. CDR3 amino acids: CASSEQIAGAGELFF. CDR3 bases: TGTGCCAGCAGTGAACAAATAGCGGGGGCCGGGGAGCTGTTTTTT.

This clone appeared a single time. The chain couples TRBV2 to TRBJ2-1; 9 bases are a match to TRBD1. The germline V gene encodes CDR1 SNHLY and CDR2 FYNNEI. The CDR3 is made up of 17 amino acids. Trimming took 5 bases from V and 1 from J; bases not matched to a gene: 9. The CDR3 spells CASSIPHRGLSYNEQFF. CDR3 DNA: TGTGCCAGCAGTATACCACACAGGGGGCTATCCTACAATGAGCAGTTCTTC.

The gene calls are TRBV10-3 and TRBJ2-3; 10 bases map to TRBD2. CDR1 ENHRY and CDR2 SYGVKD come from the germline V gene. The CDR3 extends over 15 amino acids. The ends lost 5 bases at V and 2 bases at J; junction bases unmatched: 4. The CDR3 DNA reads TGTGCCATCAGTCCACTAGCGGGACTCACAGATACGCAGTATTTT. Translation gives CAISPLAGLTDTQYF.

The CDR3 DNA is TGTGCCAGCAGTTACTCGATGACCGGGGGAGAGGCTTTCTTT. It yields the protein CASSYSMTGGEAFF. The chain couples TRBV6-5 to TRBJ1-1; maybe TRBD1 (5 bases). V was trimmed by 0 bases and J by 11 bases, leaving 16 bases between them. The CDR3 is 14 amino acids. CDR1 is MNHEY, CDR2 SVGAGI, per germline.

The J gene is TRBJ1-2, the V gene TRBV6-1; TRBD1 is a possible D gene (5 bases). The CDR3 has 16 residues. V was cut by 1 base and J by 4 bases, with 16 bases left in between. In germline, CDR1 is MNHNS, CDR2 SASEGT. The CDR3 sequence: CASSEVGGTPSYGYTF. DNA for the CDR3: TGTGCCAGCAGTGAAGTTGGGGGGACCCCATCCTATGGCTACACCTTC.

J is TRBJ2-7 and V is TRBV9, with 9 bases aligning to TRBD1. Trimming cost V 0 bases and J 6 bases; bases outside gene matches: 7. The CDR3 contains 15 residues. The germline V gene has CDR1 SGDLS and CDR2 YYNGEE. In DNA form, the CDR3 reads TGTGCCAGCAGCGTAGCGGGACAGGGTGGGGCCGAGCAGTACTTC. Its protein product is CASSVAGQGGAEQYF.

The chain couples TRBV21-1 to TRBJ2-7; the D segment call TRBD1 is taken from the table without a DNA check. TRBV21-1 constitutes a pseudogene. The CDR3 runs 14 residues. In nucleotides, the CDR3 is TGTGCCAGCAGCAAAGGACAGGATACTTACGAGCAGTACTTC. Protein product: CASSKGQDTYEQYF.

This chain connects TRBV5-6 to TRBJ2-3; 7 bases fit TRBD2. The J segment lost 7 bases and the V segment lost 5 bases, leaving 10 bases of the junction unmatched. The CDR3 consists of 14 residues. Germline V gives CDR1 SGHDT, CDR2 YYEEEE. CDR3 residues: CASSHFGGSNTQYF. CDR3 nucleotides: TGTGCCAGCAGTCACTTCGGGGGGTCGAATACGCAGTATTTT.

The genes are TRBV28 and TRBJ2-7; no definite D call. The CDR3 spans 18 residues. The V end was cut by 6 bases, the J end by 6 bases, with 30 bases between. Germline loops: CDR1 MDHEN, CDR2 SYDVKM. CDR3 nucleotides: TGTGCCAGCAGCACTATGGTTATCGGAGTCGCAGTTTTACGCGAGCAGTACTTC. Amino acid sequence: CASSTMVIGVAVLREQYF.

The chain couples TRBV7-9 to TRBJ1-2; D remains unclear. The CDR3 contains 13 residues. Trimming left V 5 bases short and J 7 bases short, with 14 bases between. CDR1 SEHNR and CDR2 FQNEAQ come from the germline V gene (reference sequence). CDR3 in DNA: TGTGCCAGCAGCATACAGACACTGACTGGCTACACCTTC. Translated, it gives CASSIQTLTGYTF.

This clone was counted only a few times. The chain carries TRBV4-1 and TRBJ1-5; TRBD1 agrees at 9 bases. The CDR3 totals 15 residues. Looked up from germline, CDR1 is MGHRA and CDR2 is YSYEKL. The junction had 6 bases not matched to a gene; V was cut back by 4 bases and J by 5 bases. The CDR3 DNA is TGCGCCAGCAGCCCGCTTGGACAGGGGCATCAGCCCCAGCATTTT. It codes for CASSPLGQGHQPQHF.

This sequence joins TRBV7-2 and TRBJ2-7; D unresolved. V lost 1 base, J lost 6 bases, and 16 bases lay in between. The CDR3 extends over 15 amino acids. Germline lookup yields CDR1 SGHTA and CDR2 FQGNSA. Here the CDR3 reads CASSLVRVPAREQYF. CDR3 bases: TGTGCCAGCAGCTTAGTACGAGTTCCCGCGCGCGAGCAGTACTTC. Based on the CDR3 plus reference TRBV7-2 and TRBJ2-7, the full variable domain is GAGVSQSPSNKVTEKGKDVELRCDPISGHTALYWYRQSLGQGLEFLIYFQGNSAPDKSGLPSDRFSAERTGGSVSTLTIQRTQQEDSAVYLCASSLVRVPAREQYFGPGTRLTVT.

The chain uses TRBV5-4 and TRBJ2-3, with TRBD2 matching 8 bases. V shed 4 bases, J shed 2 bases, and the junction held 15 bases outside the gene matches. Looked up from germline, CDR1 is SGHNT and CDR2 is YYREEE (reference sequence). The length of the CDR3 is 18 residues. As DNA, the CDR3 is TGTGCCAGCAGCCCTCGTCAGCGGGGGCCCCTGGCCACAGATACGCAGTATTTT. Its translation is CASSPRQRGPLATDTQYF.

The V and J genes are TRBV6-1 and TRBJ2-3; the match to TRBD2 covers 10 bases. CDR1 is MNHNS and CDR2 is SASEGT in the germline V gene. The V gene end was trimmed by 1 base and the J gene end by 4 bases; junction bases not matched to a gene: 5. The CDR3 has 16 amino acids. CDR3 DNA: TGTGCCAGCAGTGAAGGGACTAGCGGACCATCAGATACGCAGTATTTT. Protein: CASSEGTSGPSDTQYF.

This clone has more than one count but fewer than ten. This rearrangement joins TRBV7-6 to TRBJ2-2; TRBD1 might be the D (6 bases). This CDR3 is built from 16 residues. With 5 bases removed from V and 2 bases from J, the gap between germline ends came to 15 bases. The germline V gene encodes CDR1 SGHVS and CDR2 FNYEAQ. The chain's CDR3 is CASSLGPGQNTGELFF. Written as DNA, the CDR3 is TGTGCCAGCAGCCTGGGTCCGGGACAAAACACCGGGGAGCTGTTTTTT.

J is TRBJ2-3 and V is TRBV25-1; 8 bases are a match to TRBD2. V dropped 3 bases and J dropped 2; count of bases not matched to a gene: 7. The CDR3 runs 16 residues. CDR1 is MGHDK, CDR2 SYGVNS, per germline. In nucleotides, the CDR3 is TGTGCCAGCAGTGACCTGGAGCGGGGGCCCACAGATACGCAGTATTTT. Amino acid sequence: CASSDLERGPTDTQYF.

The gene calls are TRBV7-9 and TRBJ1-5; D possibly corresponds to TRBD1 (6 bases). CDR3 size: 15 residues. CDR1 is SEHNR and CDR2 is FQNEAQ in the germline V gene (reference sequence). Trimming shortened V by 5 bases and J by 4 bases, and 15 bases separated the two germline ends. The CDR3 sequence: CASSPSGVTNQPQHF. CDR3 nucleotide sequence: TGTGCCAGCAGCCCGTCAGGGGTAACAAATCAGCCCCAGCATTTT.

V is TRBV5-4 and J is TRBJ1-6, with 9 bases lining up with TRBD1. Germline V CDR1 and CDR2: SGHNT, YYREEE (reference sequence). The CDR3 runs to 14 residues. The V segment lost 2 bases and the J segment 8 bases; nucleotides outside the gene matches: 2. The DNA of the CDR3 is TGTGCCAGCAGCTTCGGACAGGGGTATTCACCCCTCCACTTT. Protein product: CASSFGQGYSPLHF.

V and J are TRBV7-2 and TRBJ2-1, with 9 bases fitting TRBD2. Germline V gene data show CDR1 as SGHTA and CDR2 as FQGNSA. J was trimmed by 9 bases and V by 7 bases; bases with no gene match: 10. The CDR3 extends over 14 amino acids. CDR3 DNA: TGTGCCAGCACCGGTAGCGGGGGCGGGGGTGAGCAGTTCTTC. Translation gives CASTGSGGGGEQFF.

The chain uses TRBV13 and TRBJ2-7; D gene unclear. The CDR3 totals 11 residues. Trimming removed 2 bases at V and 4 bases at J, with 3 bases between. Per germline, CDR1 PRHDT and CDR2 FYEKMQ (reference sequence). The CDR3 DNA reads as TGTGCCAGCAGCTTATCTTACGAGCAGTACTTC. Residues: CASSLSYEQYF.

The V call is TRBV15, the J call TRBJ2-7, with D perhaps matching TRBD1 (5 bases). The CDR3 totals 13 residues. The V gene lost 2 bases and the J gene lost 5 bases, with 10 bases spanning the gap. Germline CDR1 reads LNHNV; CDR2 reads YYDKDF (reference sequence). DNA of the CDR3: TGTGCCACCAGCAGACAGGCGGACAACGAGCAGTACTTC. Translating gives CATSRQADNEQYF.